These T cell receptor beta chains were read from a single sample in a study of naive and memory T cell subsets. One entry per CDR3 protein, called by TCRdb with MiXCR from the UMI-ligation and nested PCR reads. The table has fewer than 150,000 distinct CDR3 sequences, about 20% seen once. Sample: naive CD8+ T cells from blood. These receptors all stem from a human donor in good health. Both conserved end residues are part of each CDR3. The D gene is left open where the match is weak. Not all rows give a size; the values are once, few, many and, for expanded clones, a class.

J gene | CDR3 length | D gene | clone size | V gene | CDR3 protein | CDR3 DNA
TRBJ2-1 | 15 | TRBD2 | - | TRBV28 | CASSLRESTLDEQFF | TGTGCCAGCAGTTTGCGGGAGTCAACCCTCGATGAGCAGTTCTTC
TRBJ2-5 | 16 | - | - | TRBV5-1 | CASSLATAGAQETQYF | TGCGCCAGCAGCTTGGCAACGGCGGGGGCCCAAGAGACCCAGTACTTC
TRBJ2-4 | 17 | - | few | TRBV6-2/TRBV6-3 | CASSPAGIQLAKNIQYF | TGTGCCAGCAGCCCCGCGGGAATACAGCTAGCCAAAAACATTCAGTACTTC
TRBJ2-7 | 13 | - | many | TRBV27 | CASSFGQTYEQYF | TGTGCCAGCAGTTTCGGACAGACCTACGAGCAGTACTTC
TRBJ2-7 | 15 | - | few | TRBV6-5 | CASSYPRDGRYEQYF | TGTGCCAGCAGTTATCCACGGGACGGTCGCTACGAGCAGTACTTC
TRBJ2-7 | 13 | - | few | TRBV5-1 | CASSLDGSYEQYF | TGCGCCAGCAGCTTGGACGGCTCCTACGAGCAGTACTTC
TRBJ2-7 | 15 | TRBD1 | - | TRBV6-5 | CASSEGAPLTYEQYF | TGTGCCAGCAGCGAGGGGGCCCCATTAACCTACGAGCAGTACTTC
TRBJ1-1 | 13 | - | - | TRBV19 | CASSMIPNTEAFF | TGTGCCAGTAGTATGATCCCGAACACTGAAGCTTTCTTT
TRBJ1-5 | 14 | - | few | TRBV27 | CASSPTGIPKPQHF | TGTGCCAGCAGCCCAACAGGGATTCCGAAGCCCCAGCATTTT
TRBJ1-1 | 14 | - | - | TRBV12-3/TRBV12-4 | CASSHVGGNTEAFF | TGTGCCAGCAGTCACGTAGGGGGGAACACTGAAGCTTTCTTT
TRBJ2-7 | 13 | - | - | TRBV5-1 | CASSETNPYEQYF | TGCGCCAGCAGCGAGACCAATCCCTACGAGCAGTACTTC
TRBJ1-1 | 15 | - | - | TRBV2 | CASSEAWTENTEAFF | TGTGCCAGCAGTGAAGCTTGGACAGAGAACACTGAAGCTTTCTTT
TRBJ2-1 | 15 | - | - | TRBV29-1 | CSVEGGWEPYNEQFF | TGCAGCGTTGAAGGCGGGTGGGAACCCTACAATGAGCAGTTCTTC
TRBJ2-7 | 15 | TRBD1 | few | TRBV19 | CASSAGTGGSYEQYF | TGTGCCAGTAGTGCGGGGACAGGGGGATCCTACGAGCAGTACTTC
TRBJ2-7 | 16 | - | few | TRBV6-1 | CASSPPRGAIDYEQYF | TGTGCCAGCAGTCCGCCCCGGGGGGCAATTGACTACGAGCAGTACTTC
TRBJ2-7 | 17 | TRBD2 | - | TRBV7-6 | CASSLAFGDYPSYEQYF | TGTGCCAGCAGCTTAGCTTTTGGGGACTACCCGTCCTACGAGCAGTACTTC
TRBJ2-7 | 14 | TRBD1 | few | TRBV10-3 | CAISARTGTYEQYF | TGTGCCATCAGTGCAAGGACAGGGACCTACGAGCAGTACTTC
TRBJ2-1 | 15 | TRBD2 | - | TRBV6-6 | CASSYSLTSGNEQFF | TGTGCCAGCAGTTACTCCTTGACTAGCGGGAATGAGCAGTTCTTC
TRBJ2-1 | 14 | - | - | TRBV7-7 | CASSLENRVGEQFF | TGTGCCAGCAGCTTAGAGAACAGGGTGGGTGAGCAGTTCTTC
TRBJ2-5 | 18 | - | - | TRBV4-1 | CASSQDEGLGGGRETQYF | TGCGCCAGCAGCCAAGATGAGGGACTAGGAGGGGGCCGAGAGACCCAGTACTTC
TRBJ2-1 | 17 | TRBD2 | few | TRBV3-1 | CASSLGLAGPLRNEQFF | TGTGCCAGCAGTCTAGGACTAGCGGGACCCCTTCGGAATGAGCAGTTCTTC
TRBJ2-7 | 15 | TRBD2 | few | TRBV6-2/TRBV6-3 | CASSATSGRGYEQYF | TGTGCCAGCAGTGCGACTAGCGGGAGGGGCTACGAGCAGTACTTC
TRBJ2-7 | 16 | TRBD2 | - | TRBV11-2 | CASREAGLAGVGEQYF | TGTGCCAGCAGAGAAGCAGGCCTAGCGGGCGTCGGCGAGCAGTACTTC
TRBJ2-2 | 18 | - | - | TRBV25-1 | CASSEYTLGRNRPGELFF | TGTGCCAGCAGTGAATATACTTTAGGGCGAAATCGGCCCGGGGAGCTGTTTTTT
TRBJ2-1 | 10 | - | few | TRBV12-3/TRBV12-4 | CASSTHEQFF | TGTGCCAGCAGTACGCATGAGCAGTTCTTC
TRBJ2-5 | 16 | TRBD1 | - | TRBV12-3/TRBV12-4 | CASSPATGGWWETQYF | TGTGCCAGCAGCCCAGCGACAGGGGGCTGGTGGGAGACCCAGTACTTC
TRBJ2-7 | 12 | - | few | TRBV2 | CASSERFYEQYF | TGTGCCAGCAGTGAGCGGTTCTACGAGCAGTACTTC
TRBJ2-3 | 15 | - | few | TRBV20-1 | CSARAPGTSTDTQYF | TGCAGTGCTAGAGCCCCCGGGACTAGCACAGATACGCAGTATTTT
TRBJ2-4 | 12 | TRBD2 | - | TRBV5-6 | CASSLSTSEQYF | TGTGCCAGCAGCTTGTCCACTAGCGAACAGTACTTC
TRBJ1-2 | 15 | TRBD1 | - | TRBV7-6 | CASSLDDRGYYGYTF | TGTGCCAGCAGCTTAGATGACAGGGGGTACTATGGCTACACCTTC
TRBJ2-3 | 17 | TRBD2 | few | TRBV28 | CASSQPPVGDYTDTQYF | TGTGCCAGCAGCCAACCCCCGGTCGGGGACTACACAGATACGCAGTATTTT
TRBJ2-5 | 16 | TRBD2 | - | TRBV9 | CASSTTSGRDQETQYF | TGTGCCAGCAGCACTACTAGCGGGAGAGACCAAGAGACCCAGTACTTC
TRBJ1-5 | 15 | - | - | TRBV7-8 | CASSFTDRRNQPQHF | TGTGCCAGCAGCTTTACCGACAGACGCAATCAGCCCCAGCATTTT
TRBJ2-1 | 11 | - | few | TRBV2 | CASKEDGEQFF | TGTGCCAGCAAGGAGGACGGTGAGCAGTTCTTC
TRBJ2-7 | 15 | TRBD1 | - | TRBV7-2 | CASSLRPGGSYEQYF | TGTGCCAGCAGCTTAAGACCAGGGGGCTCCTACGAGCAGTACTTC
TRBJ2-2 | 15 | TRBD2 | - | TRBV28 | CASSFVAGRAGELFF | TGTGCCAGCAGTTTCGTAGCGGGAAGGGCCGGGGAGCTGTTTTTT
TRBJ2-7 | 14 | TRBD1 | - | TRBV11-2 | CASSLGPGGYEQYF | TGTGCCAGCAGCTTAGGTCCAGGGGGCTACGAGCAGTACTTC